This TCR beta chain is from a study of CD8+CD57+ T cells in acquired aplastic anemia. In the study overall: Roughly 3.2 ug was the average amount of DNA from sorted CD4+ and CD8+ cells. An average of approximately 11 million reads for CD4+ cells was obtained from healthy donors.

Study-wide results and caveats: The study identified more than 25 CD8+ CDR3 sequences shared by patients and controls. Patients did not significantly differ from controls in CD8+ Simpson's diversity.

Genomic DNA templated the TCR beta VDJ and CDR3 profiling. TCRdb recomputed calls from the reads with MiXCR, one row per CDR3 protein. The sample carries some 44,000 distinct CDR3 sequences, roughly 65% recorded once. On this clonotype: Its specificity is not known.

CDR1 and CDR2 (germline): SGHTA, FQGNSA. V was shortened by 3 bases and J by 4 bases, with 10 bases between the two germline ends. The CDR3 runs 13 residues. The chain carries TRBV7-2 and TRBJ2-7; D call uncertain. The specimen was sorted CD4+, CD8+, or CD8+CD57+ T cells (not recorded which) from PBMCs. This TCR was sampled from a human donor in good health, serving as a control. CDR3 amino acids: CASSFRHNYEQYF. The CDR3, as DNA: TGTGCCAGCAGCTTTAGGCATAATTACGAGCAGTACTTC. Full variable domain (remainder filled in from reference TRBV7-2 and TRBJ2-7): GAGVSQSPSNKVTEKGKDVELRCDPISGHTALYWYRQSLGQGLEFLIYFQGNSAPDKSGLPSDRFSAERTGGSVSTLTIQRTQQEDSAVYLCASSFRHNYEQYFGPGTRLTVT.